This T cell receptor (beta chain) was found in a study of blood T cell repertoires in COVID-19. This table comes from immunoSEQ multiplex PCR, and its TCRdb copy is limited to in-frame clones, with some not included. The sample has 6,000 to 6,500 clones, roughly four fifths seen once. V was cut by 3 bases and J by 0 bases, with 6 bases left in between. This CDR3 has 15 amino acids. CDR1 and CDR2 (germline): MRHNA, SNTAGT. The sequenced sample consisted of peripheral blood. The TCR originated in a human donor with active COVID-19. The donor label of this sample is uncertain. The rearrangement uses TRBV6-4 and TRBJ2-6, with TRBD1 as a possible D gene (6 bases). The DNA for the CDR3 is TGTGCCAGCAGTGAGGACAGCTCTGGGGCCAACGTCCTGACTTTC. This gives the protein CASSEDSSGANVLTF.